The 32 T cell receptor beta chains reported below all come from one sample, sequenced in a study of T cell responses to AZD1222 COVID-19 vaccine. TCRdb's table, derived via immunoSEQ multiplex PCR, lists solely in-frame clones and lacks some. The table shows 95,000 to 150,000 clones, with just over 85% occurring only once. Source: peripheral blood, taken on day 0 of AZD1222 vaccination. These receptors were collected from an adult in good health.

V is TRBV20-1 and J is TRBJ2-7; 9 nucleotides line up with TRBD2. With 3 bases clipped from V and 0 bases from J, the junction kept 6 bases outside the gene matches. The germline CDR1 and CDR2 sequences are DFQATT and SNEGSKA (reference sequence). The CDR3 has 15 residues. The CDR3 sequence is CSASVSGGSSYEQYF. In nucleotides, the CDR3 is TGCAGTGCTAGTGTGAGCGGGGGGAGCTCCTACGAGCAGTACTTC.

This clone was recorded only once. The genes are TRBV5-5 and TRBJ2-1, with D possibly matching TRBD2 (5 bases). This CDR3 is built from 14 residues. Per germline, CDR1 SGHKS and CDR2 YYEKEE (reference sequence). Trimming shortened V by 4 bases and J by 8 bases, and 16 bases separated the two germline ends. The CDR3 sequence is CASSRRGIRDEQFF. The CDR3 DNA follows: TGTGCCAGCAGCCGTCGAGGGATTAGGGATGAGCAGTTCTTC.

The rearrangement uses TRBV7-8 and TRBJ1-2; weak D call: TRBD1 (6 bases). Germline V lookup: CDR1 SGHVS, CDR2 FQNEAQ. This CDR3 is built from 13 residues. Trimming stripped 5 bases from V and 8 bases from J, with 15 bases between. CDR3 sequence reads: CASSPTGLEGYTF. In DNA, the CDR3 is TGTGCCAGCAGCCCGACAGGCTTGGAGGGCTACACCTTC.

The V call is TRBV5-1, the J call TRBJ1-6; tentatively, D is TRBD1 (5 bases). Trimming removed 4 bases at V and 4 bases at J, with 18 bases between. The CDR3 length is 17 residues. The V gene's germline CDR1 is SGHRS and CDR2 YFSETQ. The CDR3 reads CASSPSQGPPYNSPLHF. The CDR3 region has the DNA TGCGCCAGCAGCCCTTCCCAGGGCCCTCCGTATAATTCACCCCTCCACTTT.

The genes are TRBV6-1 and TRBJ2-1; 11 positions match TRBD2. This CDR3 is 15 amino acids long. Germline assignment: CDR1 MNHNS and CDR2 SASEGT. Losses at the gene ends were 3 bases for V and 6 bases for J; bases not matched to a gene: 4. CDR3 residues: CASSDGTSGINEQFF. CDR3 coding DNA: TGTGCCAGCAGTGACGGGACTAGCGGAATCAATGAGCAGTTCTTC.

The chain couples TRBV27 to TRBJ2-5; 7 nucleotides line up with TRBD1. CDR3 length: 15 amino acids. Trimming removed 2 bases from V and 4 bases from J; junction bases left unmatched: 7. Per germline, CDR1 MNHEY and CDR2 SMNVEV (reference sequence). The CDR3 nucleotides are TGTGCCAGCAGTTTACGCCTAAACAGGGGAGAGACCCAGTACTTC. Protein sequence: CASSLRLNRGETQYF.

The rearrangement uses TRBV5-4 and TRBJ2-1; 7 bases match TRBD1. Germline V gene lookup returns CDR1 SGHNT and CDR2 YYREEE (reference sequence). V dropped 4 bases and J dropped 3; count of bases not matched to a gene: 7. The CDR3 is 15 residues long. CDR3 residues: CASSQTGLGYNEQFF. The DNA for the CDR3 is TGTGCCAGCAGCCAGACAGGGTTGGGCTACAATGAGCAGTTCTTC.

This chain connects TRBV5-6 to TRBJ2-7; D possibly uses TRBD1 or TRBD2 (5 bases each). V was trimmed by 4 bases and J by 6 bases, leaving 23 bases between them. This CDR3 has 16 residues. Germline values: CDR1 SGHDT, CDR2 YYEEEE. CDR3 sequence (DNA): TGTGCCAGCAGCCCAAGTGGGGGTAGCTGGGCCTCCGAGCAGTACTTC. It codes for CASSPSGGSWASEQYF.

The V call is TRBV12-5, the J call TRBJ2-3, with D hard to call. Germline V gene data show CDR1 as LGHNT and CDR2 as FRNRAP. V was trimmed by 1 base and J by 3 bases, leaving 8 bases between them. This CDR3 contains 14 residues. As DNA, the CDR3 is TGTGCTAGTGGTTTGGGTAGTTTGACAGATACGCAGTATTTT. This encodes CASGLGSLTDTQYF.

This sequence joins TRBV3-1 (or the pseudogene TRBV3-2) and TRBJ2-3; 11 nucleotides align to TRBD2. The CDR3 runs 15 residues. Per germline, CDR1 LGHDT and CDR2 YNNKEL (reference sequence). V gave up 4 bases and J gave up 6 bases; unmatched junction bases: 6. The CDR3 DNA is TGTGCCAGCAGCCCCCTAGCGGGAGGAGCGGATACGCAGTATTTT. Its translation: CASSPLAGGADTQYF.

The J gene is TRBJ2-6, the V gene TRBV5-1; D is unresolved. The V end was cut by 0 bases, the J end by 4 bases, with 5 bases between. The CDR3 contains 14 residues. Per germline, CDR1 SGHRS and CDR2 YFSETQ. In nucleotides, the CDR3 is TGCGCCAGCAGCTTGGCCTCGGGGGCCAACGTCCTGACTTTC. Translation: CASSLASGANVLTF.

This chain connects TRBV4-1 to TRBJ1-1; D is ambiguous. V was clipped by 3 bases and J by 0 bases, with 8 bases between them. CDR3 length: 14 amino acids. Per germline, CDR1 MGHRA and CDR2 YSYEKL. The CDR3 DNA follows: TGCGCCAGCAGCCACGTGAACATGAACACTGAAGCTTTCTTT. Amino acid sequence: CASSHVNMNTEAFF.

The chain recombines TRBV30 with TRBJ1-5; D call uncertain. This CDR3 spans 13 amino acids. Germline V gives CDR1 GTSNPN, CDR2 SVGIG (reference sequence). Trimming left V 2 bases short and J 3 bases short, with 8 bases between. CDR3 amino acids: CAWSSTANQPQHF. The CDR3 DNA reads TGTGCCTGGAGTTCAACCGCCAATCAGCCCCAGCATTTT.

The CDR3 DNA reads TGTGCCAGCAGCCAGGCTCTCACGGGGGGTGGGGCCACTGAAGCTTTCTTT. Translated, it gives CASSQALTGGGATEAFF. This chain uses TRBV3-1 (or the pseudogene TRBV3-2) with TRBJ1-1; possible D gene TRBD1, 5 bases. V lost 3 bases and J 4 bases, leaving 21 bases between the germline ends. CDR3 length equals 17 residues. Germline V gene sequence: CDR1 LGHDT, CDR2 YNNKEL (reference sequence).

On this clone: Mismatch with germline at one junction end may stem from a read error. This sequence joins TRBV6-2 or TRBV6-3 and TRBJ2-5; D may be TRBD1 or TRBD2 (5 bases each). The CDR3 contains 15 residues. Germline V gives CDR1 MNHEY, CDR2 SVGEGT. CDR3 amino acids: CASSYSIGAQGTQYF. DNA of the CDR3: TGTGCCAGCAGTTACTCGATCGGGGCCCAAGGGACCCAGTACTTC.

This clone appeared once. J is TRBJ1-1 and V is TRBV28, with 9 positions matching TRBD1. The CDR3 spans 18 residues. Germline values: CDR1 MDHEN, CDR2 SYDVKM. After removal of 3 bases from V and 5 bases from J, the junction contained 16 bases not matched to a gene. CDR3: CASSFIQGALGRGTEAFF. CDR3 DNA: TGTGCCAGCAGTTTTATACAGGGGGCGCTGGGTCGAGGTACTGAAGCTTTCTTT.

This chain uses TRBV25-1 with TRBJ2-3; D is unresolved. The V end lost 2 bases, the J end lost 2 bases, and 14 bases lay between the germline ends. The CDR3 spans 16 residues. CDR1 is MGHDK and CDR2 is SYGVNS in the germline V gene. In nucleotides, the CDR3 is TGTGCCAGCAGTGAACTGGAGACGGTCTACACAGATACGCAGTATTTT. Amino acids: CASSELETVYTDTQYF.

This clone has just a few counts. This chain joins TRBV7-3 and TRBJ1-2; no clear D gene. Trimming pared 4 bases from V and 3 bases from J, leaving 9 bases between. The germline gives CDR1 SGHTA, CDR2 FQGTGA. The CDR3 consists of 13 residues. The CDR3: CASSSSPDYGYTF. The DNA of the CDR3 is TGTGCCAGCAGCTCTTCGCCCGACTATGGCTACACCTTC.

The V and J genes are TRBV29-1 and TRBJ2-2; D perhaps matches TRBD2 (5 bases). Germline CDR1 and CDR2: SQVTM and ANQGSEA. Trimming removed 6 bases at V and 5 bases at J, with 19 bases between. The CDR3 is 15 amino acids. The CDR3 DNA reads TGCAGCGTACCAACGGGGTCTCTTTGGACCGGGGAGCTGTTTTTT. This codes for CSVPTGSLWTGELFF.

The J gene is TRBJ1-1, the V gene TRBV11-2; D gene unclear. Trimming cost V 3 bases and J 9 bases, with 11 bases left between them. The CDR3 has 12 residues. Germline values: CDR1 SGHAT, CDR2 FQNNGV. The CDR3 nucleotides are TGTGCCAGCAGCTTGATGGGCAGCCAAGCTTTCTTT. This sequence encodes CASSLMGSQAFF. Full variable domain (outside the CDR3, taken from reference TRBV11-2 and TRBJ1-1): EAGVAQSPRYKIIEKRQSVAFWCNPISGHATLYWYQQILGQGPKLLIQFQNNGVVDDSQLPKDRFSAERLKGVDSTLKIQPAKLEDSAVYLCASSLMGSQAFFGQGTRLTVV.

The V call is TRBV29-1, the J call TRBJ1-5; 7 nucleotides line up with TRBD1. CDR1 and CDR2 from the germline V gene are SQVTM and ANQGSEA. CDR3 length: 14 amino acids. Trimming took 5 bases from V and 2 from J; bases not matched to a gene: 6. CDR3 sequence reads: CSVKSGGGNQPQHF. The CDR3 DNA is TGCAGCGTTAAATCAGGGGGTGGCAATCAGCCCCAGCATTTT.

CDR3 in amino acids: CASSSGISGPSGEQYF. The CDR3 DNA reads TGTGCCAGCAGTTCCGGTATTAGCGGGCCCTCGGGGGAGCAGTACTTC. The rearrangement joins TRBV6-5 to TRBJ2-7; 7 bases are a match to TRBD2. CDR3 length: 16 residues. CDR1 and CDR2 (germline): MNHEY, SVGAGI. V gave up 4 bases and J gave up 7 bases; unmatched junction bases: 16.

This chain connects TRBV7-2 to TRBJ2-2; D remains ambiguous. Looked up from germline, CDR1 is SGHTA and CDR2 is FQGNSA. The germline V and J ends were trimmed by 0 bases and 7 bases, with 12 bases remaining between them. The CDR3 runs 15 residues. Here the CDR3 DNA reads TGTGCCAGCAGCTTAGCGGTTGTGACCGGCGGGGAGCTGTTTTTT. Protein: CASSLAVVTGGELFF.

This clone was found a few times. The CDR3: CASSFSLEQFF. The CDR3 region has the DNA TGTGCCAGCAGTTTCTCGTTAGAGCAGTTCTTC. This sequence joins TRBV12-3 or TRBV12-4 and TRBJ2-1; the D is unclear. V dropped 3 bases and J dropped 10 bases, with 7 bases sitting between them. The CDR3 totals 11 residues.

The chain couples TRBV29-1 to TRBJ2-1, with 9 nucleotides matching TRBD1. Germline values: CDR1 SQVTM, CDR2 ANQGSEA. The length of the CDR3 is 17 residues. The ends lost 2 bases at V and 8 bases at J; junction bases unmatched: 16. CDR3 in DNA: TGCAGCGTTGAAAGAACAGGGGGCGGGGGTCGACGGGATGAGCAGTTCTTC. This translates into CSVERTGGGGRRDEQFF.

The chain links TRBV24-1 to TRBJ2-3, with a weak D call TRBD2 (5 bases). V lost 4 bases, J lost 0 bases, and 10 bases lay in between. The CDR3 contains 15 residues. Germline-derived CDR1 and CDR2 are KGHDR and SFDVKD. The CDR3 here is CATSELTGSTDTQYF. Here the CDR3 DNA reads TGTGCCACCAGTGAGCTGACGGGGAGCACAGATACGCAGTATTTT.

This chain connects TRBV3-1 (or the pseudogene TRBV3-2) to TRBJ1-2, with 7 bases fitting TRBD1. CDR1 is LGHDT and CDR2 is YNNKEL in the germline V gene (reference sequence). J was trimmed by 2 bases and V by 5 bases; bases with no gene match: 8. The CDR3 length is 15 residues. The CDR3 region has the DNA TGTGCCAGCAGCTTGCGCGGACAGGAGAACTATGGCTACACCTTC. Translation: CASSLRGQENYGYTF.

This clone has just one count. V gene TRBV18 combines with J gene TRBJ1-1, with no clear D. Between the trimmed V and J ends, which lost 3 bases and 0 bases, there was a span of 14 bases. This CDR3 is built from 16 residues. Germline values: CDR1 KGHSH, CDR2 LQKENI. The CDR3 coding sequence is TGTGCCAGCTCACCCCGTGATCGCGGCATGAACACTGAAGCTTTCTTT. Protein: CASSPRDRGMNTEAFF.

The rearrangement links TRBV28 to TRBJ1-5; 7 positions match TRBD1. J lost 6 bases, V lost 10 bases, and 18 bases had no gene match. The CDR3 totals 16 residues. The V gene's germline CDR1 is MDHEN and CDR2 SYDVKM. This CDR3 is CATCLYRGGRGQPQHF. CDR3 nucleotide sequence: TGTGCCACTTGCCTTTACAGGGGTGGTAGGGGTCAGCCCCAGCATTTT.

This clone was counted only a few times. The CDR3 is CASSPLETGANQPQHF. The DNA for the CDR3 is TGTGCCAGCAGCCCCTTGGAGACAGGGGCCAATCAGCCCCAGCATTTT. The chain combines TRBV7-9 with TRBJ1-5; 8 bases fit TRBD1. This CDR3 is built from 16 residues. Trimming took 5 bases from V and 3 from J; bases not matched to a gene: 9. Germline V gives CDR1 SEHNR, CDR2 FQNEAQ (reference sequence).

The chain couples TRBV7-2 to TRBJ2-2, with 9 bases fitting TRBD1. J lost 5 bases, V lost 1 base, and 5 bases had no gene match. This CDR3 spans 16 amino acids. Germline V CDR1 and CDR2: SGHTA, FQGNSA. This chain's CDR3 is CASSLVIQGATGELFF. The CDR3 region has the DNA TGTGCCAGCAGCTTAGTTATACAGGGGGCAACCGGGGAGCTGTTTTTT.

This chain's CDR3 is CASRRTAVYEQYF. For the CDR3, the DNA is TGTGCCAGCAGGCGGACAGCGGTCTACGAGCAGTACTTC. The chain carries TRBV27 and TRBJ2-7; a possible D gene is TRBD1 (6 bases). Germline loops: CDR1 MNHEY, CDR2 SMNVEV (reference sequence). Trimming pared 6 bases from V and 3 bases from J, leaving 12 bases between. This CDR3 has 13 amino acids.